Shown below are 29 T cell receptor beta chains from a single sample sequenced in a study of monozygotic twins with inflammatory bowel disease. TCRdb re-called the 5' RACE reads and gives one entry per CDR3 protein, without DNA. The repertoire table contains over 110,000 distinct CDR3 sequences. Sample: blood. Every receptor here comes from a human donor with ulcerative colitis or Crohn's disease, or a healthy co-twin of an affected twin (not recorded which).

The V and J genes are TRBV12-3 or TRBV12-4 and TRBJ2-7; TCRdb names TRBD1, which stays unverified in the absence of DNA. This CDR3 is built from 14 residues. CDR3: CASSPGTGAYEQYF.

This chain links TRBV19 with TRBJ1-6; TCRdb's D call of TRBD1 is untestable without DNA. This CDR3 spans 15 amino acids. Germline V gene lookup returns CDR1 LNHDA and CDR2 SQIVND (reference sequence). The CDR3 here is CASSAIGTGDSPLHF. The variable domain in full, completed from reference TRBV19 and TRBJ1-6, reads DGGITQSPKYLFRKEGQNVTLSCEQNLNHDAMYWYRQDPGQGLRLIYYSQIVNDFQKGDIAEGYSVSREKKESFPLTVTSAQKNPTAFYLCASSAIGTGDSPLHFGNGTRLTVT.

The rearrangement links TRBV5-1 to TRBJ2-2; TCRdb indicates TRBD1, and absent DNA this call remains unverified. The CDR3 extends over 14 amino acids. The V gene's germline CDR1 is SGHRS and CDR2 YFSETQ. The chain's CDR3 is CASSGQMNTGELFF. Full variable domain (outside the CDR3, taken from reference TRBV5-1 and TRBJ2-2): KAGVTQTPRYLIKTRGQQVTLSCSPISGHRSVSWYQQTPGQGLQFLFEYFSETQRNKGNFPGRFSGRQFSNSRSEMNVSTLELGDSALYLCASSGQMNTGELFFGEGSRLTVL.

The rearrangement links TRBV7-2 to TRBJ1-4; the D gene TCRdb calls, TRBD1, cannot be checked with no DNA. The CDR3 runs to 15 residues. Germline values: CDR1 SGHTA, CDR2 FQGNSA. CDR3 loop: CASSMAGGRDEKLFF.

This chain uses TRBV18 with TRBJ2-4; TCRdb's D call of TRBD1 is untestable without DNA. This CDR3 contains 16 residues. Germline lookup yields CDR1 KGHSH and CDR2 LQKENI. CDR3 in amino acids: CASSPISRQLKNIQYF.

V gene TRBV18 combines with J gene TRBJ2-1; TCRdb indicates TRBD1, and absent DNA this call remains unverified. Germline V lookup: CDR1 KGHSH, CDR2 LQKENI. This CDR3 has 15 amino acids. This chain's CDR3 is CASSQDRLPYNEQFF.

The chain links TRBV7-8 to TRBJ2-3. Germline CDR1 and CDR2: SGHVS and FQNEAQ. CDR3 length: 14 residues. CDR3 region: CASSRKTSTDTQYF. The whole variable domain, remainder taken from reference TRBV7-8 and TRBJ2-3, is GAGVSQSPRYKVAKRGQDVALRCDPISGHVSLFWYQQALGQGPEFLTYFQNEAQLDKSGLPSDRFFAERPEGSVSTLKIQRTQQEDSAVYLCASSRKTSTDTQYFGPGTRLTVL.

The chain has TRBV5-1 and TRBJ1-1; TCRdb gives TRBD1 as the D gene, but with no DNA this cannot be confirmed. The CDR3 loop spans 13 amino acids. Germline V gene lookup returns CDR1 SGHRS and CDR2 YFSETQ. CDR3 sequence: CASIGTGDTEAFF.

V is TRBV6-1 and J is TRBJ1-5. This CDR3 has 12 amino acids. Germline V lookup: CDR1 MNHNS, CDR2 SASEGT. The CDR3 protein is CASSESFQPQHF.

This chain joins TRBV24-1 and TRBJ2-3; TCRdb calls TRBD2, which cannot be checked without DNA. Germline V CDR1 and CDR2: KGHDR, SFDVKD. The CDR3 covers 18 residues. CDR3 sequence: CATSDPIPLAGTTDTQYF.

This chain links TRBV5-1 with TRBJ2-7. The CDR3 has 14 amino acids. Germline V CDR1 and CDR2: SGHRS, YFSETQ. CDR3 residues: CASSLVGRTYEQYF.

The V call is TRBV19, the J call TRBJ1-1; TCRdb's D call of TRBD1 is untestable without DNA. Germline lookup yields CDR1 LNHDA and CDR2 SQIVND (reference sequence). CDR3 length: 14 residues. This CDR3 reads CASSDREWRTEAFF.

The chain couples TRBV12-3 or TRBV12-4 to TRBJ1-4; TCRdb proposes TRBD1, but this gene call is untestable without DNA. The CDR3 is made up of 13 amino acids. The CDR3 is CASRLRDREKLFF.

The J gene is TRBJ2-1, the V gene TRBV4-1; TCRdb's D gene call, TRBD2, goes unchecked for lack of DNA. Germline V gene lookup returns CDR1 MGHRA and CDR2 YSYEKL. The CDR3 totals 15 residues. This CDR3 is CASSQPLVDYNEQFF.

Here the CDR3 reads CASSANRANTEAFF. The V call is TRBV9, the J call TRBJ1-1; the D call of TRBD1 rests on TCRdb alone, since no DNA is present to check it. Germline CDR1 is SGDLS and CDR2 is YYNGEE. This CDR3 contains 14 residues.

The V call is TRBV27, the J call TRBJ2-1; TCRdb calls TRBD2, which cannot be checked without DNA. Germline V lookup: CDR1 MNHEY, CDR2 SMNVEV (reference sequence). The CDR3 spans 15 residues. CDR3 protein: CASSDSGGPYNEQFF.

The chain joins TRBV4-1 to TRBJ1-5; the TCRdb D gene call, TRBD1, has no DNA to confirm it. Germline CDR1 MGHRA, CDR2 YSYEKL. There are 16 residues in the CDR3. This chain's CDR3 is CASSQGPGQFNQPQHF.

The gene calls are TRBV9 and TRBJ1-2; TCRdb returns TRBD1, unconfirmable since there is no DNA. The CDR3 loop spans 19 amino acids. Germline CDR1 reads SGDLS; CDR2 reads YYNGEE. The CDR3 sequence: CASSVAGSGQGPSLYGYTF.

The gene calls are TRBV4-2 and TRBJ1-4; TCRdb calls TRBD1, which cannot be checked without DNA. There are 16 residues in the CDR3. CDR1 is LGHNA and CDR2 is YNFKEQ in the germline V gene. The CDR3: CASSQAGGTGVEKLFF.

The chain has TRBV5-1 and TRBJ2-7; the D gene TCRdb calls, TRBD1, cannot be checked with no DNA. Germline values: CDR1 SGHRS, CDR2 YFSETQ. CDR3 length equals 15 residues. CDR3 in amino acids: CASSLGTGNPYEQYF.

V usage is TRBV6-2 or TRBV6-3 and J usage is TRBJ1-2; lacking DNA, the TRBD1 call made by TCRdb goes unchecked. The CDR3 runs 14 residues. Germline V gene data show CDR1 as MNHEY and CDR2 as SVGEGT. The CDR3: CASRPSRDTYGYTF.

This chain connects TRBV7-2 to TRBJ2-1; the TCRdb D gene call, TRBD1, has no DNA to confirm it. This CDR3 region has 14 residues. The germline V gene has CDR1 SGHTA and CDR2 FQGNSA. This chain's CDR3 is CASSPQRGAGEQFF. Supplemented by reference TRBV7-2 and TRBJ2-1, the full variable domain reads GAGVSQSPSNKVTEKGKDVELRCDPISGHTALYWYRQSLGQGLEFLIYFQGNSAPDKSGLPSDRFSAERTGGSVSTLTIQRTQQEDSAVYLCASSPQRGAGEQFFGPGTRLTVL.

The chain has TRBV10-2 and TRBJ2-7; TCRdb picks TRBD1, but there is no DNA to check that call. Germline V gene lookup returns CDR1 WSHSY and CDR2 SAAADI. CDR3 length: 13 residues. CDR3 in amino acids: CASRGGSSYEQYF.

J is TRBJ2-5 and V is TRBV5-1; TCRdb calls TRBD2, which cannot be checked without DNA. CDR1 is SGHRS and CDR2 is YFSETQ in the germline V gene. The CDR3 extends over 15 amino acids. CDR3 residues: CASSLERGGRETQYF.

This chain's CDR3 is CSAADRGGQTQYF. The V and J genes are TRBV20-1 and TRBJ2-5; with no DNA, the TCRdb D assignment of TRBD1 cannot be verified. Germline lookup yields CDR1 DFQATT and CDR2 SNEGSKA (reference sequence). This CDR3 is built from 13 residues.

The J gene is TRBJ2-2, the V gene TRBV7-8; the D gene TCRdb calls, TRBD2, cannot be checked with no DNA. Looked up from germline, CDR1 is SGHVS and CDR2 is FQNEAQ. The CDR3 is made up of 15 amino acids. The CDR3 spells CASSPTSGGLRELFF.

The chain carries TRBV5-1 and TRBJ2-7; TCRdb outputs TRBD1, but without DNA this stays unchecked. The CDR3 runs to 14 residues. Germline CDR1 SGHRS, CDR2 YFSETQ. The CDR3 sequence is CASSFTGGSYEQYF.

The CDR3 sequence: CASTLLGSTDTQYF. The V gene is TRBV12-3 or TRBV12-4, the J gene TRBJ2-3; without DNA, the TCRdb call of TRBD2 cannot be checked. The CDR3 runs 14 residues.

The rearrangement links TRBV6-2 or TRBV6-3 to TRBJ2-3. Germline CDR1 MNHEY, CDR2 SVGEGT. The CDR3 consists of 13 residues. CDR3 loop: CASSFVGTDTQYF.